One sample yielded the 19 T cell receptor beta chains listed below, sequenced in a study of long-term antiretroviral therapy in people with HIV. A v3.0 immunoSEQ assay was performed at survey level. The assay was immunoSEQ multiplex PCR, and TCRdb's table has in-frame clones only and misses some. The table shows 30,000 or so clones, with approximately 86% occurring only once. The source material was unsorted PBMCs, sampled 3 years after starting antiretroviral therapy. The receptors originated from a man in his forties or fifties with HIV.

The chain uses TRBV19 and TRBJ1-6; TRBD1 matches 7 bases. The V and J ends lost 4 bases and 5 bases, in that order; junction bases with no gene match: 2. The CDR3 extends over 14 amino acids. The germline V gene has CDR1 LNHDA and CDR2 SQIVND (reference sequence). CDR3 in DNA: TGTGCCAGTAGTAGGGACAGTAATAATTCACCCCTCCACTTT. It encodes CASSRDSNNSPLHF.

This chain joins TRBV5-8 and TRBJ1-5; D unresolved. V lost 2 bases, J lost 5 bases, and 8 bases lay in between. Per germline, CDR1 SGHTS and CDR2 YDEGEE. The CDR3 runs to 13 residues. DNA for the CDR3: TGTGCCAGCAGCTTCCTGCCCGATCAGCCCCAGCATTTT. Amino acids: CASSFLPDQPQHF.

This clone is a singleton in its sample. The chain carries TRBV6-1 and TRBJ1-5; 10 bases agree with TRBD1. The trim removed 1 base at V and 3 bases at J, leaving 6 bases unmatched. CDR3 length: 17 residues. CDR1 MNHNS and CDR2 SASEGT come from the germline V gene. CDR3 amino acids: CASSEVRGQGINQPQHF. In DNA, the CDR3 is TGTGCCAGCAGTGAAGTTAGGGGACAGGGGATCAATCAGCCCCAGCATTTT.

In DNA, the CDR3 is TGTGCCAGCAGCTTAGGCCTAGCGGGTAGCACAGATACGCAGTATTTT. This gives the protein CASSLGLAGSTDTQYF. The rearrangement joins TRBV11-1 to TRBJ2-3; 8 nucleotides agree with TRBD2. Looked up from germline, CDR1 is SGHAT and CDR2 is FQDESV (reference sequence). This CDR3 is built from 16 residues. The ends lost 1 base at V and 0 bases at J; junction bases unmatched: 3.

The V call is TRBV29-1, the J call TRBJ2-7, with D possibly matching TRBD1 (5 bases). Between the trimmed V and J ends, which lost 4 bases and 1 base, there was a span of 14 bases. Looked up from germline, CDR1 is SQVTM and CDR2 is ANQGSEA. The CDR3 has 14 amino acids. The DNA of the CDR3 is TGCAGCGTTGTCTCCAGGGCTTCATCCTACGAGCAGTACTTC. It encodes CSVVSRASSYEQYF.

The chain carries TRBV10-3 and TRBJ2-3; D may be TRBD1 (5 bases). V lost 2 bases and J lost 6, with 9 bases in between. Germline CDR1 ENHRY, CDR2 SYGVKD. The CDR3 is made up of 13 amino acids. Here the CDR3 DNA reads TGTGCCATCAGTGAGAGGGGCTTCGATACGCAGTATTTT. Its protein is CAISERGFDTQYF.

The rearrangement uses TRBV2 and TRBJ1-1; the D is unclear. Trimming pared 5 bases from V and 6 bases from J, leaving 7 bases between. The CDR3 has 11 amino acids. Germline loops: CDR1 SNHLY, CDR2 FYNNEI. Written as DNA, the CDR3 is TGTGCCAGCAGTCTCCCTCCTGAAGCTTTCTTT. This gives the protein CASSLPPEAFF.

This clone was seen only once. J is TRBJ2-5 and V is TRBV30; D might be TRBD1 (6 bases). V lost 3 bases and J 5 bases, leaving 13 bases between the germline ends. Per germline, CDR1 GTSNPN and CDR2 SVGIG (reference sequence). The length of the CDR3 is 13 residues. As DNA, the CDR3 is TGTGCCTGGAGCAGGGGCAATGGGGAGACCCAGTACTTC. It is translated as CAWSRGNGETQYF.

The chain joins TRBV19 to TRBJ1-2; 11 bases line up with TRBD1. The V gene's germline CDR1 is LNHDA and CDR2 SQIVND (reference sequence). V shed 5 bases and J 5 bases; nucleotides not matched to a gene: 7. The length of the CDR3 is 15 residues. In nucleotides, the CDR3 is TGTGCCAGTAGTCCCGGGACAGGGGGGAGGTATGGCTACACCTTC. Translation gives CASSPGTGGRYGYTF.

The J gene is TRBJ1-2, the V gene TRBV2, with TRBD1 matching over 10 bases. Germline trimming cut 10 bases from V and 4 bases from J; bases unmatched to any gene: 15. Germline CDR1 and CDR2: SNHLY and FYNNEI. CDR3 length: 16 residues. The CDR3 reads CATAGEAGQGPYGYTF. The DNA for the CDR3 is TGTGCCACCGCCGGGGAGGCGGGACAGGGGCCCTATGGCTACACCTTC.

This chain connects TRBV5-1 to TRBJ2-5; no reliable D call. Germline assignment: CDR1 SGHRS and CDR2 YFSETQ. The germline V and J ends were trimmed by 5 bases and 2 bases, with 19 bases remaining between them. CDR3 length equals 16 residues. The DNA of the CDR3 is TGCGCCAGCAGTCATAAAGTCGGGCAGCTTCAAGAGACCCAGTACTTC. It specifies CASSHKVGQLQETQYF.

V gene TRBV28 combines with J gene TRBJ1-5; D is perhaps TRBD1 (6 bases). V lost 3 bases and J 2 bases, leaving 11 bases between the germline ends. Germline CDR1 reads MDHEN; CDR2 reads SYDVKM. The CDR3 length is 15 residues. The CDR3 DNA follows: TGTGCCAGCAGTTTGGGACACGAAGGCAATCAGCCCCAGCATTTT. Translating gives CASSLGHEGNQPQHF.

The chain employs TRBV5-5 and TRBJ1-3; 7 bases align to TRBD1. Germline V gene data show CDR1 as SGHKS and CDR2 as YYEKEE (reference sequence). The V segment lost 2 bases and the J segment 2 bases; nucleotides outside the gene matches: 10. The CDR3 length is 17 residues. CDR3 residues: CASSLNPQQGAGNTIYF. CDR3 DNA: TGTGCCAGCAGCTTAAACCCTCAGCAGGGGGCTGGAAACACCATATATTTT. The full variable domain, completed using reference TRBV5-5 and TRBJ1-3, is DAGVTQSPTHLIKTRGQQVTLRCSPISGHKSVSWYQQVLGQGPQFIFQYYEKEERGRGNFPDRFSARQFPNYSSELNVNALLLGDSALYLCASSLNPQQGAGNTIYFGEGSWLTVV.

The V call is TRBV20-1, the J call TRBJ2-1, with D hard to call. V lost 3 bases, J lost 7 bases, and 4 bases lay in between. Germline CDR1 reads DFQATT; CDR2 reads SNEGSKA (reference sequence). The CDR3 is 10 amino acids. The CDR3 is CSASRNEQFF. CDR3 sequence (DNA): TGCAGTGCTAGTCGGAATGAGCAGTTCTTC.

This chain uses TRBV19 with TRBJ1-5; D not certain. CDR1 and CDR2 (germline): LNHDA, SQIVND (reference sequence). CDR3 length equals 14 residues. Between the trimmed V and J ends, which lost 8 bases and 2 bases, there was a span of 13 bases. The CDR3 spells CASAGPSGNQPQHF. CDR3 DNA sequence: TGTGCCAGTGCTGGTCCCTCGGGCAATCAGCCCCAGCATTTT. The full variable domain, in which reference TRBV19 and TRBJ1-5 provide the parts outside the CDR3, is DGGITQSPKYLFRKEGQNVTLSCEQNLNHDAMYWYRQDPGQGLRLIYYSQIVNDFQKGDIAEGYSVSREKKESFPLTVTSAQKNPTAFYLCASAGPSGNQPQHFGDGTRLSIL.

The chain employs TRBV19 and TRBJ2-7; unclear D gene. The ends were cut back, 3 bases at V and 2 bases at J, with 8 bases in the middle. This CDR3 spans 13 amino acids. CDR1 and CDR2 from the germline V gene are LNHDA and SQIVND (reference sequence). CDR3 residues: CASSIRPTYEQYF. CDR3 DNA sequence: TGTGCCAGTAGTATTCGTCCCACCTACGAGCAGTACTTC.

J is TRBJ2-2 and V is TRBV11-3; TRBD2 aligns across 9 bases. After removal of 1 base from V and 5 bases from J, the junction contained 8 bases not matched to a gene. Germline V gives CDR1 SGHNT, CDR2 YENEEA. The CDR3 is made up of 17 amino acids. The CDR3 DNA reads TGTGCCAGCAGCTTAGTCCTAGCGGGATTAGGGACCGGGGAGCTGTTTTTT. This encodes CASSLVLAGLGTGELFF.

The chain joins TRBV7-9 to TRBJ2-2; D might be TRBD1 (6 bases). Germline CDR1 reads SEHNR; CDR2 reads FQNEAQ (reference sequence). Trimming removed 4 bases from V and 4 bases from J, with 13 bases in between. The CDR3 has 15 residues. The CDR3 DNA is TGTGCCAGCAGCTCAAGCGGACAGATCACCGGGGAGCTGTTTTTT. Amino acids: CASSSSGQITGELFF.

The V call is TRBV7-9, the J call TRBJ1-4; no clear D gene. This CDR3 has 14 residues. The V gene lost 1 base and the J gene lost 0 bases, with 3 bases spanning the gap. Germline CDR1 and CDR2: SEHNR and FQNEAQ (reference sequence). The CDR3 protein is CASSLGTTNEKLFF. The DNA for the CDR3 is TGTGCCAGCAGCTTAGGAACAACTAATGAAAAACTGTTTTTT.